One and the same sample provided the 9 T cell receptor beta chains below, sequenced in a study of T cells after yellow fever vaccination (dated by TCRdb to about 2019). The treatment or condition label here, explained by the study, means: live attenuated yellow fever vaccine strain. Receptors were amplified or captured by 5' RACE. The sequencing machine was an Illumina NovaSeq 6000. The public reads were run again by TCRdb, first through fastp at Q25 and then through MiXCR, and only productive beta chains were kept. Every entry covers one CDR3 protein and lists the most common genes and DNA from its rows. The table for this sample lists nearly 300,000 distinct CDR3 sequences; 8.7% of them were counted only once. Clones ranked in the top ten supply around 3.4% of the sample. Sequenced here: CD4+ T cells sorted from PBMCs, sampled 5 days after the yellow fever booster vaccination. The receptors here all came from a man younger than 35 who received the YFV17D yellow fever vaccine.

The V gene is TRBV10-3, the J gene TRBJ2-3; TRBD1 aligns across 7 bases. The CDR3 extends over 14 amino acids. With V trimmed by 7 bases and J by 6 bases, 10 bases remained unmatched. Germline loops: CDR1 ENHRY, CDR2 SYGVKD. In DNA form, the CDR3 reads TGTGCCATCACTGACAGGGTACCGTTGGATACGCAGTATTTT. Its translation: CAITDRVPLDTQYF.

This clonotype was recorded a few times. The rearrangement links TRBV27 to TRBJ1-3; no definite D call. CDR1 and CDR2 (germline): MNHEY, SMNVEV (reference sequence). V lost 8 bases and J 4 bases, leaving 18 bases between the germline ends. CDR3 size: 15 residues. The CDR3 sequence is CASGNPRGSGNTIYF. CDR3 nucleotide sequence: TGTGCCAGCGGCAACCCTCGGGGATCCGGAAACACCATATATTTT.

This chain uses TRBV30 with TRBJ2-3, with D perhaps TRBD1 (5 bases). The CDR3 is 14 amino acids. Trimming pared 8 bases from V and 0 bases from J, leaving 15 bases between. Germline values: CDR1 GTSNPN, CDR2 SVGIG (reference sequence). The CDR3 loop is CAPGQMSSTDTQYF. In DNA form, the CDR3 reads TGTGCCCCAGGGCAGATGTCTAGCACAGATACGCAGTATTTT.

V gene TRBV2 combines with J gene TRBJ1-1; D is unresolved. The V and J ends lost 7 bases and 1 base respectively, with 13 bases between them. CDR1 and CDR2 (germline): SNHLY, FYNNEI. The CDR3 has 14 residues. The CDR3 loop reads CASTHSRENTEAFF. In DNA, the CDR3 is TGTGCCAGCACCCACTCCCGGGAGAACACTGAAGCTTTCTTT.

V gene TRBV5-1 combines with J gene TRBJ2-3, with a possible D match to TRBD2 (7 bases). V lost 6 bases and J 2 bases, leaving 16 bases between the germline ends. Germline loops: CDR1 SGHRS, CDR2 YFSETQ. The CDR3 extends over 15 amino acids. CDR3 sequence reads: CASKGGGGSTDTQYF. The CDR3 region has the DNA TGCGCCAGCAAGGGAGGGGGGGGATCCACAGATACGCAGTATTTT. Based on the CDR3 plus reference TRBV5-1 and TRBJ2-3, the full variable domain is KAGVTQTPRYLIKTRGQQVTLSCSPISGHRSVSWYQQTPGQGLQFLFEYFSETQRNKGNFPGRFSGRQFSNSRSEMNVSTLELGDSALYLCASKGGGGSTDTQYFGPGTRLTVL.

Only a few counts were recorded for this clonotype. V usage is TRBV12-3 or TRBV12-4 and J usage is TRBJ1-2, with D perhaps TRBD1 (6 bases). This CDR3 is built from 14 residues. V was trimmed by 2 bases and J by 6 bases, leaving 13 bases between them. This chain's CDR3 is CASSLRGVGDGYTF. The DNA of the CDR3 is TGTGCCAGCAGTTTAAGGGGGGTTGGGGATGGCTACACCTTC.

V is TRBV4-3 and J is TRBJ2-2; D possibly uses TRBD1 or TRBD2 (5 bases each). V shed 2 bases and J shed 4 bases, with 14 bases lying between them. Germline V lookup: CDR1 LGHNA, CDR2 YSLEER. This CDR3 is 16 amino acids long. As DNA, the CDR3 is TGCGCCAGCAGCCAAAGCCTAACGGGGCTCACCGGGGAGCTGTTTTTT. Protein sequence: CASSQSLTGLTGELFF.

This clonotype has more than one count but fewer than ten. The rearrangement links TRBV12-3 or TRBV12-4 to TRBJ2-3, with D unresolved. The CDR3 covers 12 residues. Trimming pared 6 bases from V and 2 bases from J, leaving 6 bases between. The chain's CDR3 is CASSKPTDTQYF. DNA for the CDR3: TGTGCCAGCAGCAAACCCACAGATACGCAGTATTTT.

The V call is TRBV14, the J call TRBJ2-1; 8 bases fit TRBD2. V trimming: 0 bases; J trimming: 14 bases; junction bases outside the gene matches: 9. Germline CDR1 and CDR2: SGHDN and FVKESK. This CDR3 is 14 amino acids long. The chain's CDR3 is CASSQEASGGREFF. In DNA form, the CDR3 reads TGTGCCAGCAGCCAAGAAGCAAGCGGGGGCCGCGAGTTCTTC.